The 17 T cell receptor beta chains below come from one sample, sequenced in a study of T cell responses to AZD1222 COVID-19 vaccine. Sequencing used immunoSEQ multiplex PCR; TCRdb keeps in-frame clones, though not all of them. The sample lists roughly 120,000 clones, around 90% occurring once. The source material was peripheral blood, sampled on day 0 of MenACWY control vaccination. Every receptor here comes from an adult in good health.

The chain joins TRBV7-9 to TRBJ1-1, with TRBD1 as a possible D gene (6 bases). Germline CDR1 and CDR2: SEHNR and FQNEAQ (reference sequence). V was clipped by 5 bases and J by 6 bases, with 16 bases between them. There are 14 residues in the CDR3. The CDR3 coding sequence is TGTGCCAGCAGCATAGGGGGGTCCAACGCTGAAGCTTTCTTT. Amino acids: CASSIGGSNAEAFF.

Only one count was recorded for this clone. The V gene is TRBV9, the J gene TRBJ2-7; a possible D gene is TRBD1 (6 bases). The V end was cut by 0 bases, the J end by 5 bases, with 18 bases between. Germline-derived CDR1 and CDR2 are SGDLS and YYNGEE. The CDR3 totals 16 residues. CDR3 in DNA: TGTGCCAGCAGCGTAGTCGAGGCAGGGGAGATGGACGAGCAGTACTTC. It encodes CASSVVEAGEMDEQYF.

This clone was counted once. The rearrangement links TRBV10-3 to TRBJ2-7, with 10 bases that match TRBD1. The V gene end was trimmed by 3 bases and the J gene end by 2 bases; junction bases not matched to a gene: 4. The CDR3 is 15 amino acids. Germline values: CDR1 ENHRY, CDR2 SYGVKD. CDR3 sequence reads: CAISDRDRGPYEQYF. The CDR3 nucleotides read TGTGCCATCAGTGACCGGGACAGGGGCCCCTACGAGCAGTACTTC.

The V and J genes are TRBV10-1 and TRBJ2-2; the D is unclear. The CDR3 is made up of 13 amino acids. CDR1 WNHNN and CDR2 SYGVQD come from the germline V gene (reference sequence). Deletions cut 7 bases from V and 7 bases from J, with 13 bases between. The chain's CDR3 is CASKDPGGGELFF. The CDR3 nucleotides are TGCGCCAGCAAGGACCCCGGCGGCGGGGAGCTGTTTTTT.

CDR3 sequence: CANPSGEQFF. The CDR3 region has the DNA TGTGCCAACCCTAGTGGTGAGCAGTTCTTC. The chain uses TRBV10-3 and TRBJ2-1, with D hard to call. From germline, CDR1 is ENHRY and CDR2 SYGVKD. V was trimmed by 10 bases and J by 9 bases, leaving 10 bases between them. The CDR3 length is 10 residues.

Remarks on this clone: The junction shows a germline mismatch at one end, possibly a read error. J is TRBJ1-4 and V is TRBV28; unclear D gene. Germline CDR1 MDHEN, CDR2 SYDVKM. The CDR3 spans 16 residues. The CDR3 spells CASSLGWGKRNEKLFF. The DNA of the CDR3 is TGTGCCAGTAGTTTAGGATGGGGTAAGAGAAATGAAAAACTGTTTTTT.

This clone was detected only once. CDR3 sequence (DNA): TGTGCCAGCAGTTACTCGGACAACTATGGCTACACCTTC. It codes for CASSYSDNYGYTF. The J gene is TRBJ1-2, the V gene TRBV6-5; D remains ambiguous. Trimming took 0 bases from V and 2 from J, leaving 4 bases between them. The CDR3 is made up of 13 amino acids. Germline CDR1 is MNHEY and CDR2 is SVGAGI.

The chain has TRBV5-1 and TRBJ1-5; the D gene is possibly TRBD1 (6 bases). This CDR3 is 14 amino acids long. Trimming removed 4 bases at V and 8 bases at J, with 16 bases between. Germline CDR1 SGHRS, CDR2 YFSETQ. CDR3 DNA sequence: TGCGCCAGCAGCGCCGGGAAGGGGGGTGAGCCCCAGCATTTT. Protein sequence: CASSAGKGGEPQHF.

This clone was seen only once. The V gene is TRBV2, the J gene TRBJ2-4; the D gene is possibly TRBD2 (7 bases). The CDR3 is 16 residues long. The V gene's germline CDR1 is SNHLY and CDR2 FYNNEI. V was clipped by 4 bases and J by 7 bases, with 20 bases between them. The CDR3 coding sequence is TGTGCCAGCAGTGGGGGAGGGGGGATAAGAGGGAACATTCAGTACTTC. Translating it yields CASSGGGGIRGNIQYF.

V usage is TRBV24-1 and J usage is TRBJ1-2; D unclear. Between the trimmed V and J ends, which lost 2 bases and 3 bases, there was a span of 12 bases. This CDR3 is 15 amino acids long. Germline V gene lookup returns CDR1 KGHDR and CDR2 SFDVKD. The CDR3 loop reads CATSDSGPRDYGYTF. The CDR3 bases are TGTGCCACCAGTGATTCAGGCCCAAGGGACTATGGCTACACCTTC.

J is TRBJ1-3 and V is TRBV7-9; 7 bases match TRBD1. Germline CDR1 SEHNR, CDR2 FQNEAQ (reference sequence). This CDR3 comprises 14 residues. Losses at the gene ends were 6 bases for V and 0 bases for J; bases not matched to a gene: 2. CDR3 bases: TGTGCCAGCAGATGGGACAGCTCTGGAAACACCATATATTTT. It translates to CASRWDSSGNTIYF.

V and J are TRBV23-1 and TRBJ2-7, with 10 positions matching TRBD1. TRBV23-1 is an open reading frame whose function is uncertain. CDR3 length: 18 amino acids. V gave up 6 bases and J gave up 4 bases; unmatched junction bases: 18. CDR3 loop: CASSGDSVSGTGEYEQYF. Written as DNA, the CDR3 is TGCGCCAGCAGCGGAGATTCCGTCTCCGGGACAGGGGAGTACGAGCAGTACTTC.

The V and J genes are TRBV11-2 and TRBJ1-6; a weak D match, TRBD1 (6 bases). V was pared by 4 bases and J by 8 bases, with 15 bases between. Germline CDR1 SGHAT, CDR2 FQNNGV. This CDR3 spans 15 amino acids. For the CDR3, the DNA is TGTGCCAGCAGCTCGATAGGGGGGCGGCATTCACCCCTCCACTTT. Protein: CASSSIGGRHSPLHF.

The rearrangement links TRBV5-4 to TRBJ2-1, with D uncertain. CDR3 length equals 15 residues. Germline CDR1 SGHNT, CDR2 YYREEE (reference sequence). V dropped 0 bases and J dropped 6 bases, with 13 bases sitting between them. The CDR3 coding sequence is TGTGCCAGCAGCTTGGGATCACACGGATTCAATGAGCAGTTCTTC. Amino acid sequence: CASSLGSHGFNEQFF.

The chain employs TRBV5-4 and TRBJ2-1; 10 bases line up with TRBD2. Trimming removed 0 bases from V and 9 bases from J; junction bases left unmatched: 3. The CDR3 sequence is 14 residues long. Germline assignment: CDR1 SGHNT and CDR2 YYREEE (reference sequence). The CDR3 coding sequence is TGTGCCAGCAGCTTGGAACTAGCGGGAAGTGAGCAGTTCTTC. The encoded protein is CASSLELAGSEQFF.

The CDR3 spells CASSSSGTSGFTDTQYF. The CDR3 coding sequence is TGTGCCAGCTCATCCTCCGGGACTAGCGGATTCACAGATACGCAGTATTTT. This rearrangement joins TRBV18 to TRBJ2-3; 11 nucleotides match TRBD2. This CDR3 region has 17 residues. CDR1 and CDR2 (germline): KGHSH, LQKENI. Germline trimming cut 5 bases from V and 2 bases from J; bases unmatched to any gene: 9.

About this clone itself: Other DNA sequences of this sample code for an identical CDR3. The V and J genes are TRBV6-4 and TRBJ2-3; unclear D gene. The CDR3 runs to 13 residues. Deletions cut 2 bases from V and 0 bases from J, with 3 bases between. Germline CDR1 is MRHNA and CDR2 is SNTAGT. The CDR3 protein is CASSDGSTDTQYF. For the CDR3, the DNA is TGTGCCAGCAGTGACGGGAGCACAGATACGCAGTATTTT.